This entry concerns a single TCR beta chain. This record belongs to a study of blood T cell repertoires in COVID-19. Study context: Acute and convalescent COVID-19 samples came from the United States, Italy and Spain. The analysed material was cDNA or gDNA that came from T cells, B-cell-depleted T cells, or PBMCs.

In the original processing: Counts of nucleated cells, estimated from reference gene primer amplification, were obtained. Some clones are missing from TCRdb's copy, which holds only in-frame ones; the method was immunoSEQ multiplex PCR. The V and J calls and clone size come from that table; D and trimming were worked out from the DNA. Of about 47,000 clones listed, over 75% are singletons. The length of the CDR3 is 13 residues. Germline V gene sequence: CDR1 MDHEN, CDR2 SYDVKM. V lost 6 bases, J lost 5 bases, and 11 bases lay in between. The chain has TRBV28 and TRBJ1-5; D is uncertain. The sequenced sample was peripheral blood. This sequence originates from a human donor with active COVID-19. The donor label of this sample is uncertain. CDR3 bases: TGTGCCAGCAGGGAGAGGAGAGATCAGCCCCAGCATTTT. The encoded protein is CASRERRDQPQHF.